This T cell receptor (beta chain) was identified during a study of CD8+CD57+ T cells in acquired aplastic anemia (dated by TCRdb to 2016 to 2019). Turning to the overall study: A mean of about 3.2 ug of DNA, ranging from roughly 0.2 to 27.4 ug, was extracted from sorted CD4+ and CD8+ cells. A CD8+CD57+ expansion meant a frequency higher than the mean frequency seen in healthy subjects. The research as a whole found: CD8+ Simpson's diversity did not differ significantly between patients and healthy controls (P=0.060). Although roughly 29 CD8+ CDR3 sequences were shared by patients and controls, these sequences appeared highly expressed in patients and within the immunodominant clones of patients.

Genomic DNA was used as template for profiling of TCR beta VDJ combinations and CDR3 sequences. An Illumina HiSeq 2000 was the platform used for TCR repertoire sequencing. The source study handled its data this way. TRBV/TRBJ rearrangement plots, CDR3 size and DJ length profiles, and Simpson's diversity index were used to assess repertoires. The immunodominant clone was defined as the most abundant DNA sequence in deep sequencing data. CDR3 amino acid sequences were checked for sharing between subjects and were compared against published repertoires and the VDJdb database. TCRdb itself trimmed the public reads at Q25 with fastp, ran MiXCR and retained productive beta chains. Rows with one shared CDR3 protein collapse into an entry with the most common genes and DNA. None of the V and J calls come from the authors' own analysis; TCRdb made them. This sample is represented by more than 150,000 distinct CDR3 sequences; approximately 44% of them were singletons. The top ten hold 2.5% to 4% of the sample.

In the germline V gene (reference sequence), CDR1 corresponds to PRHDT and CDR2 to FYEKMQ. The junction carries 19 bases between V and J, which are trimmed by 6 bases and 5 bases respectively. Counted from cysteine to phenylalanine, this CDR3 has 15 amino acids. The CDR3 DNA has 45 bases and is translated from base 1. About this clonotype: This receptor's antigen is unknown. No base quality information exists; no much larger clone differs at one position.

Flow cytometry had shown CD8+CD57+ cell expansion in the patients selected for sequencing. Every patient had a diagnosis of severe acquired aplastic anemia based on International Study of Aplastic Anemia and Agranulocytosis and Camitta criteria. No patient had received any therapy when blood was sampled. In this study, sorted CD4+ and CD8+ T cells from the blood of healthy subjects and of severe aplastic anemia patients had their TCR repertoires deep-sequenced. In the USA, patient enrollment took place under clinicaltrials.gov protocols 00001620, 01623167, 00001397, 00071045, 00081523 and 00961064. Ficoll-Paque density gradient centrifugation was used to isolate peripheral blood mononuclear cells. Before DNA extraction, CD4+ and CD8+ T cells were sorted by FACS or by magnetic beads.

This receptor was identified in a human donor with aplastic anemia. The chain is assembled from TRBV13 and TRBJ2-5; the D segment is perhaps TRBD1 or TRBD2, each sharing 8 matched bases. Material for sequencing was sorted CD4+, CD8+, or CD8+CD57+ T cells (not recorded which) from PBMCs. The CDR3 region reads CASSYAGGGGETQYF. At the DNA level, the sequence is TGTGCCAGCAGTTACGCAGGGGGCGGGGGGGAGACCCAGTACTTC.